This record concerns one TCR beta chain sequence. This sample was taken from a study of T cell responses to AZD1222 COVID-19 vaccine. The CDR3 spans 14 residues. V was pared by 5 bases and J by 5 bases, with 3 bases of the junction left unmatched. CDR1 and CDR2 from the germline V gene are MDHEN and SYDVKM. Sequencing used immunoSEQ multiplex PCR; TCRdb keeps in-frame clones, though not all of them. The sample lists 55,000 to 70,000 clones; 85% to 90% were seen once. Sequenced material: peripheral blood, taken 28 days after the second AZD1222 dose. The clonotype was recovered from an adult who received the AZD1222 COVID-19 vaccine. V gene TRBV28 combines with J gene TRBJ1-1; 12 bases are a match to TRBD1. CDR3 in DNA: TGTGCCAGCAGTCCGGGACAGGGGGCAACTGAAGCTTTCTTT. It is translated as CASSPGQGATEAFF.